This T cell receptor (beta chain) is drawn from a study of T cells in tuberculosis. In the study overall: This South African cohort compared adolescents with or without latent tuberculosis against adults with active tuberculosis.

The sample's time point: new active TB diagnosis, blood taken before or within 7 days of starting treatment. This CDR3 region has 14 residues. Germline lookup yields CDR1 SNHLY and CDR2 FYNNEI. The ends were cut back, 4 bases at V and 3 bases at J, with 12 bases in the middle. The repertoire was sequenced with immunoSEQ multiplex PCR; TCRdb's copy has only in-frame clones and lacks some. This sample has tens of thousands of clones, with 94% found just once. J is TRBJ1-2 and V is TRBV2, with unresolved D. The sequence was collected from an adult with tuberculosis. Sequenced material: PBMCs, taken at tuberculosis diagnosis. CDR3 amino acids: CASSGSGLDYGYTF. As DNA, the CDR3 is TGTGCCAGCAGTGGATCAGGTCTTGACTATGGCTACACCTTC.